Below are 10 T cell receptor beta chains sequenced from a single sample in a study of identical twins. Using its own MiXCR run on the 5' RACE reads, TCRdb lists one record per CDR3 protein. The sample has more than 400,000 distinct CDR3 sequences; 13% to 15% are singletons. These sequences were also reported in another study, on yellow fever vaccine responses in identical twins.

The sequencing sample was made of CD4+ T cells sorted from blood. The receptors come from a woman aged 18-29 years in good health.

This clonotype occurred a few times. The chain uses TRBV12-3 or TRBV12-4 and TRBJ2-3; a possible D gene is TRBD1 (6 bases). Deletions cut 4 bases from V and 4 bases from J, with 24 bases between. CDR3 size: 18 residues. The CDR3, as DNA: TGTGCCAGCAGTTCCACGCCCCGGGGCAGGGGAACCTCAGATACGCAGTATTTT. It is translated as CASSSTPRGRGTSDTQYF.

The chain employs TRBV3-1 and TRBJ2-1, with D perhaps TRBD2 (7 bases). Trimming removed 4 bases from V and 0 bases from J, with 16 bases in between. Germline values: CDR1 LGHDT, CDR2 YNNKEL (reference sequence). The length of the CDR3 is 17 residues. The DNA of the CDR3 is TGTGCCAGCAGCCCACCGACGGGGGGCTACTCCTACAATGAGCAGTTCTTC. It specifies CASSPPTGGYSYNEQFF.

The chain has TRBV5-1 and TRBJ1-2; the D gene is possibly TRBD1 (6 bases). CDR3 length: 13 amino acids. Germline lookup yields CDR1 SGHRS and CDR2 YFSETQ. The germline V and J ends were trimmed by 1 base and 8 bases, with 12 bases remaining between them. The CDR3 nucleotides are TGCGCCAGCAGCTTGTTACAGGGTGAAGGCTACACCTTC. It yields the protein CASSLLQGEGYTF.

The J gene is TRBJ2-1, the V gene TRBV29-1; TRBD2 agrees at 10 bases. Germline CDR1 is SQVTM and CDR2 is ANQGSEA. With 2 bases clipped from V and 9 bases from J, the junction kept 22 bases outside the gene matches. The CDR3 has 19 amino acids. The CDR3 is CSVEPGQRGTSVNFGEQFF. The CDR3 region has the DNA TGCAGCGTTGAACCGGGACAACGTGGGACTAGCGTCAACTTTGGTGAGCAGTTCTTC.

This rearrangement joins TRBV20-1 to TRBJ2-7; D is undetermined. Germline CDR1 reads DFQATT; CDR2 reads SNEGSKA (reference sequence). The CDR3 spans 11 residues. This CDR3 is CSVGRLDEQYV. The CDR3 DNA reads TGCAGCGTAGGACGTCTTGACGAGCAGTACGTC.

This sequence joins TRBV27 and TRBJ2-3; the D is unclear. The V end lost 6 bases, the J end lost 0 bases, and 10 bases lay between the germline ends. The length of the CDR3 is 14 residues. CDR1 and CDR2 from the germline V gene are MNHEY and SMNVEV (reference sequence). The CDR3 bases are TGTGCCAGCAGCGAGAAGACAAGCACAGATACGCAGTATTTT. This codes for CASSEKTSTDTQYF.

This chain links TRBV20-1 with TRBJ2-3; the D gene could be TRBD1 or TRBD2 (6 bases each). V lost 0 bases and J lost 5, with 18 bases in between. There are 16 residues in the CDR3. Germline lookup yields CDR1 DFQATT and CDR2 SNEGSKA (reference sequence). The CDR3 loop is CSARDVRGAWVDTQYF. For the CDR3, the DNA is TGCAGTGCTAGAGATGTTAGGGGGGCATGGGTAGATACGCAGTATTTT.

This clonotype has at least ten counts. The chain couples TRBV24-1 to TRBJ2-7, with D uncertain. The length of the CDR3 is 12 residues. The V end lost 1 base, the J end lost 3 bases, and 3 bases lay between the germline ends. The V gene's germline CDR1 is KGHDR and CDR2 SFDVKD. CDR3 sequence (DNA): TGTGCCACCAGTGATTTCGGCTACGAGCAGTACTTC. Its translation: CATSDFGYEQYF.

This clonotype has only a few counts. CDR3 sequence: CASSLARQARDTQYF. Here the CDR3 DNA reads TGCGCCAGCAGCTTGGCCCGTCAGGCAAGAGATACGCAGTATTTT. V usage is TRBV5-1 and J usage is TRBJ2-3, with D uncertain. CDR1 is SGHRS, CDR2 YFSETQ, per germline. The CDR3 contains 15 residues. With 0 bases removed from V and 5 bases from J, the gap between germline ends came to 13 bases.

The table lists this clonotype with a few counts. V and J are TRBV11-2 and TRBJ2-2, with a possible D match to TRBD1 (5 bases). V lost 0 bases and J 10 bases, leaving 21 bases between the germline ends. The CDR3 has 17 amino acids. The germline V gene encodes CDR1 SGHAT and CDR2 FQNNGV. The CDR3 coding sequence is TGTGCCAGCAGCTTAGACTCCGATATAGCTGGGGCGATGGAGCTGTTTTTT. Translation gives CASSLDSDIAGAMELFF.